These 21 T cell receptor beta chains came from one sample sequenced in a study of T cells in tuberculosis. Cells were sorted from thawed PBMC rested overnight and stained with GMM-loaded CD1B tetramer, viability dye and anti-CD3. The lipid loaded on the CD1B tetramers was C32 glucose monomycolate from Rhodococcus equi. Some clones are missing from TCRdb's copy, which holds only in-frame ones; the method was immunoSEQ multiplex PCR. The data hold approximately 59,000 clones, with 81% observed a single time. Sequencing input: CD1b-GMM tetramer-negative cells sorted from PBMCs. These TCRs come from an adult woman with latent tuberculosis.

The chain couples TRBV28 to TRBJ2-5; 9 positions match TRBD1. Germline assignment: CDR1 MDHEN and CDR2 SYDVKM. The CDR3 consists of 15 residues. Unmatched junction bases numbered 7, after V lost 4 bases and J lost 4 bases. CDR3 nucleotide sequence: TGTGCCAGCAGTTCGATAACAGGGGGCGGAGAGACCCAGTACTTC. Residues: CASSSITGGGETQYF.

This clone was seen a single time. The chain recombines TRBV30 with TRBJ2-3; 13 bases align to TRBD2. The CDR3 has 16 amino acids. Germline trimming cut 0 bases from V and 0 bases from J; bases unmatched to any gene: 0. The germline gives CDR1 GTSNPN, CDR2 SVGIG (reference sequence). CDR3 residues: CAWSVLAGGSTDTQYF. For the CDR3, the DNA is TGTGCCTGGAGTGTACTAGCGGGGGGGAGCACAGATACGCAGTATTTT.

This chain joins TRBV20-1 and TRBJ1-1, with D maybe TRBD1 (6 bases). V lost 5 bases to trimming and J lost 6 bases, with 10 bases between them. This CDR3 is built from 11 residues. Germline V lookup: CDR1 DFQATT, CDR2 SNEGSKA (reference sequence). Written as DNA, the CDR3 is TGCAGTGCTCACAGGGTCGCTGAAGCTTTCTTT. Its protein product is CSAHRVAEAFF.

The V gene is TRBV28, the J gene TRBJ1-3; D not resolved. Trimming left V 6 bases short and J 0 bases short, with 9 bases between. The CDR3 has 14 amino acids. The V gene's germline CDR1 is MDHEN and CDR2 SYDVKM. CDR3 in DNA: TGTGCCAGCAGACCCGGTGGCTCTGGAAACACCATATATTTT. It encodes CASRPGGSGNTIYF.

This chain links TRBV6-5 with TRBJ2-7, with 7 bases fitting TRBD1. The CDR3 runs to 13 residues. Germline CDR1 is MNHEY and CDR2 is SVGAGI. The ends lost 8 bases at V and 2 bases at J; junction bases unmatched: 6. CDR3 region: CASSGTAPYEQYF. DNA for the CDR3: TGTGCCAGCTCCGGGACAGCCCCCTACGAGCAGTACTTC.

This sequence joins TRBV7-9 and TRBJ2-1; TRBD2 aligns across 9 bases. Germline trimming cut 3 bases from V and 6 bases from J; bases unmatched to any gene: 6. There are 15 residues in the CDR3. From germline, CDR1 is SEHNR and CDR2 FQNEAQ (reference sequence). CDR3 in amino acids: CASSFRLAEPNEQFF. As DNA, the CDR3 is TGTGCCAGCAGCTTCCGACTAGCGGAACCCAATGAGCAGTTCTTC.

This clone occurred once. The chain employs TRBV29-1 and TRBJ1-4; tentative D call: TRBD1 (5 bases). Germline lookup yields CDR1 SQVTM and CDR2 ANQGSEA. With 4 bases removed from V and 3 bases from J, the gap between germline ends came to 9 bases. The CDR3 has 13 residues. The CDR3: CSVGGSPNEKLFF. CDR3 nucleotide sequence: TGCAGCGTTGGGGGCAGCCCTAATGAAAAACTGTTTTTT.

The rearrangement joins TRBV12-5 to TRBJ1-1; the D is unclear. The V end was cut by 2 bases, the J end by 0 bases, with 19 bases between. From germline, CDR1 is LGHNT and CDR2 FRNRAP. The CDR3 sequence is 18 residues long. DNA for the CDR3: TGTGCTAGTGGTTTGCTCATATCCATATCGGGTATGAACACTGAAGCTTTCTTT. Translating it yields CASGLLISISGMNTEAFF.

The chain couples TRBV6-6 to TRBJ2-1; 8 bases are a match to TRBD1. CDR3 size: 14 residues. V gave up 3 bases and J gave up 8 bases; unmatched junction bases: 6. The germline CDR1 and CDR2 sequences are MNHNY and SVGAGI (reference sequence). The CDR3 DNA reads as TGTGCCAGCAGTTATGACAGGGGCCCGGATGAGCAGTTCTTC. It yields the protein CASSYDRGPDEQFF.

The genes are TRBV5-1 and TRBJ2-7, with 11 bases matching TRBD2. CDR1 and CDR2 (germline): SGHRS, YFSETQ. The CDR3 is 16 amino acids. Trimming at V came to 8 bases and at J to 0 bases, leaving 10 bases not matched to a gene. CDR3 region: CASSRLAGGNSYEQYF. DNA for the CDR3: TGCGCCAGTAGTCGGCTAGCGGGGGGAAACTCCTACGAGCAGTACTTC. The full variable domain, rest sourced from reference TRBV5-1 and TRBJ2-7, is KAGVTQTPRYLIKTRGQQVTLSCSPISGHRSVSWYQQTPGQGLQFLFEYFSETQRNKGNFPGRFSGRQFSNSRSEMNVSTLELGDSALYLCASSRLAGGNSYEQYFGPGTRLTVT.

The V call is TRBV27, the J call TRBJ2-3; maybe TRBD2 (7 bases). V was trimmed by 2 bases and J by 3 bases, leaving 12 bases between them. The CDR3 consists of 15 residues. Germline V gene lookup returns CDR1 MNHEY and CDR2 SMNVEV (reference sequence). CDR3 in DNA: TGTGCCAGCAGTTTAAGGGGGAGGGGAACAGATACGCAGTATTTT. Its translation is CASSLRGRGTDTQYF.

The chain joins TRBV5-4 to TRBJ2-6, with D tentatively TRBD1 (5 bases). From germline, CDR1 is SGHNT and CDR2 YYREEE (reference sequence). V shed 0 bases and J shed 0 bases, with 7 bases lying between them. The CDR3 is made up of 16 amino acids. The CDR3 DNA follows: TGTGCCAGCAGCTTGGTGGGGCGCTCTGGGGCCAACGTCCTGACTTTC. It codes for CASSLVGRSGANVLTF.

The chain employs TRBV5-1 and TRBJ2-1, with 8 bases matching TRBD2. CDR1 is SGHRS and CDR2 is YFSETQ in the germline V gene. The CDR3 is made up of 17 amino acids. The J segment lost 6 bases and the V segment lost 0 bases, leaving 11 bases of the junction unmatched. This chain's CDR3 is CASSLGGAGEFINEQFF. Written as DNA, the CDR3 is TGCGCCAGCAGCTTGGGGGGAGCGGGAGAGTTTATCAATGAGCAGTTCTTC.

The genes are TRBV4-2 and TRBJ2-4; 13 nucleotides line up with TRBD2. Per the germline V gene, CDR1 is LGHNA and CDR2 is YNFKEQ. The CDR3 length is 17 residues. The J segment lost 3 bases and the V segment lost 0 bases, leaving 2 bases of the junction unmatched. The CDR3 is CASSQEWTSGGKNIQYF. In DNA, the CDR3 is TGTGCCAGCAGCCAAGAGTGGACTAGCGGGGGCAAAAACATTCAGTACTTC.

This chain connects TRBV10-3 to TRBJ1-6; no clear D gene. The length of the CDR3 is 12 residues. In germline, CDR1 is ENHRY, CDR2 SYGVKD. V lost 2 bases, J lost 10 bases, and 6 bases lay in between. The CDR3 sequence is CAISEPQSPLHF. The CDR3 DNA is TGTGCCATCAGTGAGCCCCAGTCACCCCTCCACTTT.

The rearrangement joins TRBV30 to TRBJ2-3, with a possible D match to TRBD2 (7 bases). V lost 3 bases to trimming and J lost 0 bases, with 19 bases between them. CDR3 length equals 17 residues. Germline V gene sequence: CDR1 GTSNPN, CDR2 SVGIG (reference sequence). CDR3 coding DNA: TGTGCCTGGAGGGATGGGGGGGCCCCCAGTAGCACAGATACGCAGTATTTT. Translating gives CAWRDGGAPSSTDTQYF.

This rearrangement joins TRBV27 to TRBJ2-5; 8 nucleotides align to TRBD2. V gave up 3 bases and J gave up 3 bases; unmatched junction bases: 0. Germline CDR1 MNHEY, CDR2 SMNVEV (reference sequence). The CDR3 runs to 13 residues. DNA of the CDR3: TGTGCCAGCAGTTTGACTAGCGAAGAGACCCAGTACTTC. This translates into CASSLTSEETQYF.

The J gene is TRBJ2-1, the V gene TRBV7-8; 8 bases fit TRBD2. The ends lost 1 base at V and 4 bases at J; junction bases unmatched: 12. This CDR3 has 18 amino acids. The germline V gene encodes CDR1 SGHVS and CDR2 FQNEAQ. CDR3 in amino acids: CASSLVVREDHRYNEQFF. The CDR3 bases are TGTGCCAGCAGCTTAGTTGTGCGGGAGGACCATCGATACAATGAGCAGTTCTTC.

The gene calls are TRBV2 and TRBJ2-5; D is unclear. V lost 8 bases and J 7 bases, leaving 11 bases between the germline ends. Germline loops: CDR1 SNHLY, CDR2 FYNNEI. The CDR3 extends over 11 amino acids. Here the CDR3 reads CASEAPGTQYF. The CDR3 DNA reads TGTGCCAGCGAGGCCCCGGGGACCCAGTACTTC.

CDR3 in amino acids: CASSSTYSGTGGLGAYNEQFF. CDR3 DNA sequence: TGCGCCAGCAGCTCGACCTACTCCGGGACAGGGGGCTTAGGTGCCTACAATGAGCAGTTCTTC. The V gene is TRBV5-1, the J gene TRBJ2-1; 12 nucleotides match TRBD1. Per the germline V gene, CDR1 is SGHRS and CDR2 is YFSETQ. Trimming took 3 bases from V and 2 from J; bases not matched to a gene: 18. The CDR3 sequence is 21 residues long.

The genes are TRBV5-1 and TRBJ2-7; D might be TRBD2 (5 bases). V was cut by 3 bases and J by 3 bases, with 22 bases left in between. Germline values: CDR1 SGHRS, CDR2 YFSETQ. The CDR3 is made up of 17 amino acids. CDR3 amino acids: CASSYYSGGSPSYEQYF. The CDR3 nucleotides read TGCGCCAGCAGCTACTACAGCGGTGGTAGCCCTAGCTACGAGCAGTACTTC.